Here is one T cell receptor (beta chain) with its context. Its antigen is unidentified. With V trimmed by 0 bases and J by 2 bases, 12 bases remained unmatched. The CDR3 has 18 residues. Germline lookup yields CDR1 WNHNN and CDR2 SYGVQD (reference sequence). These data come from a study of cytomegalovirus exposure and HLA in healthy donors. The assay was immunoSEQ multiplex PCR, and TCRdb's table has in-frame clones only and misses some. The sample lists about 140,000 clones, about 90% seen once, with over 6.5% in the top ten. Study-level points and caveats: Later, an analysis found that TCR clusters from the first cohort tended to co-occur in the 120 or so validation repertoires.

The chain employs TRBV10-1 and TRBJ2-5, with TRBD2 matching over 7 bases. The sequenced sample was PBMCs. The TCR originated in a woman under 30 in good health and CMV-seropositive. The CDR3 reads CASSESCRREGGQETQYF. In DNA form, the CDR3 reads TGCGCCAGCAGTGAGTCATGTCGGAGGGAGGGAGGGCAAGAGACCCAGTACTTC.